Listed here are 24 T cell receptor beta chains from one sample, sequenced in a study of OX40 agonist ivuxolimab in advanced cancers. This table comes from immunoSEQ multiplex PCR, and its TCRdb copy is limited to in-frame clones, with some not included. The sample carries 96,000 or so clones, about 80% recorded once. The sample in question was CD4+ or CD8+ T cells sorted from blood, obtained in a trial of the OX40 agonist ivuxolimab. These receptors originate from an adult with an advanced solid tumor such as melanoma, head and neck, liver or kidney cancer.

J is TRBJ1-4 and V is TRBV2; D not resolved. Per the germline V gene, CDR1 is SNHLY and CDR2 is FYNNEI. V lost 7 bases and J lost 4, with 13 bases in between. The length of the CDR3 is 14 residues. Here the CDR3 reads CASTRTGVNEKLFF. CDR3 nucleotides: TGTGCCAGCACCCGGACGGGTGTTAATGAAAAACTGTTTTTT.

This clone was seen more than once but under ten times. The rearrangement links TRBV30 to TRBJ2-3; D gene uncertain. Between the trimmed V and J ends, which lost 0 bases and 5 bases, there was a span of 6 bases. The CDR3 spans 12 residues. Germline V gives CDR1 GTSNPN, CDR2 SVGIG (reference sequence). CDR3 sequence reads: CAWSVQKDTQYF. The CDR3 DNA reads TGTGCCTGGAGTGTACAGAAAGATACGCAGTATTTT.

The CDR3 nucleotides are TGTGCCAGCAGGGTTGACAGGGGGACCCAGTACTTC. This gives the protein CASRVDRGTQYF. The V and J genes are TRBV5-4 and TRBJ2-5; 8 bases map to TRBD1. The length of the CDR3 is 12 residues. With V trimmed by 5 bases and J by 7 bases, 4 bases remained unmatched. The germline gives CDR1 SGHNT, CDR2 YYREEE (reference sequence).

The V and J genes are TRBV28 and TRBJ2-1, with a weak D call TRBD1 (6 bases). V lost 6 bases and J lost 6, with 18 bases in between. CDR1 MDHEN and CDR2 SYDVKM come from the germline V gene. This CDR3 has 15 amino acids. Here the CDR3 reads CASRQGTTTANEQFF. Here the CDR3 DNA reads TGTGCCAGCAGACAGGGTACTACTACAGCCAATGAGCAGTTCTTC.

This chain links TRBV6-1 with TRBJ2-7, with D possibly matching TRBD2 (6 bases). CDR1 and CDR2 from the germline V gene are MNHNS and SASEGT. This CDR3 is 13 amino acids long. The V and J ends lost 7 bases and 7 bases respectively, with 17 bases between them. The CDR3 bases are TGTGCCAGCACCCAGACCCGGAGCGGGGAGCAGTACTTC. Its translation: CASTQTRSGEQYF.

The J gene is TRBJ1-4, the V gene TRBV5-1; possible D gene TRBD1, 6 bases. Trimming removed 0 bases from V and 1 base from J, with 10 bases in between. CDR3 length: 16 amino acids. Looked up from germline, CDR1 is SGHRS and CDR2 is YFSETQ. The CDR3 is CASSLVGGGTNEKLFF. The CDR3, as DNA: TGCGCCAGCAGCTTGGTTGGAGGGGGAACTAATGAAAAACTGTTTTTT.

The J gene is TRBJ1-2, the V gene TRBV7-8; TRBD1 matches at 8 bases. In germline, CDR1 is SGHVS, CDR2 FQNEAQ. This CDR3 has 16 amino acids. V gave up 5 bases and J gave up 3 bases; unmatched junction bases: 11. Written as DNA, the CDR3 is TGTGCCAGCAGCCCTAAACAGGGGGTAATCCACTATGGCTACACCTTC. Translating gives CASSPKQGVIHYGYTF.

CDR3 coding DNA: TGTGCCAGTACGGGCGACTCCTACAATGAGCAGTTCTTC. Its translation is CASTGDSYNEQFF. The V and J genes are TRBV19 and TRBJ2-1; no clear D. The CDR3 totals 13 residues. The germline V gene has CDR1 LNHDA and CDR2 SQIVND (reference sequence). The ends were cut back, 7 bases at V and 0 bases at J, with 7 bases in the middle. Combining the CDR3 with reference TRBV19 and TRBJ2-1 gives the whole variable domain DGGITQSPKYLFRKEGQNVTLSCEQNLNHDAMYWYRQDPGQGLRLIYYSQIVNDFQKGDIAEGYSVSREKKESFPLTVTSAQKNPTAFYLCASTGDSYNEQFFGPGTRLTVL.

The chain carries TRBV5-1 and TRBJ2-7; tentatively, D is TRBD1 (6 bases). This CDR3 is 15 amino acids long. The germline CDR1 and CDR2 sequences are SGHRS and YFSETQ. Trimming stripped 3 bases from V and 1 base from J, with 14 bases between. Here the CDR3 DNA reads TGCGCCAGCAGCTGGGGGCAGGGAACATCCTACGAGCAGTACTTC. Encoded protein: CASSWGQGTSYEQYF. The full variable domain, in which reference TRBV5-1 and TRBJ2-7 provide the parts outside the CDR3, is KAGVTQTPRYLIKTRGQQVTLSCSPISGHRSVSWYQQTPGQGLQFLFEYFSETQRNKGNFPGRFSGRQFSNSRSEMNVSTLELGDSALYLCASSWGQGTSYEQYFGPGTRLTVT.

This clone is a singleton in its sample. The chain carries TRBV5-1 and TRBJ2-7; D is possibly TRBD2 (5 bases). The germline gives CDR1 SGHRS, CDR2 YFSETQ. Trimming removed 4 bases at V and 5 bases at J, with 19 bases between. This CDR3 spans 15 amino acids. The DNA of the CDR3 is TGCGCCAGCAGCCCCCAGTTGCGAGGGCCGGACGAGCAGTACTTC. It yields the protein CASSPQLRGPDEQYF.

The chain uses TRBV19 and TRBJ1-5, with TRBD1 identical over 12 bases. V was clipped by 5 bases and J by 7 bases; unmatched bases: 6. This CDR3 comprises 15 residues. Germline V gives CDR1 LNHDA, CDR2 SQIVND (reference sequence). CDR3 DNA: TGTGCCAGTAGTTCCCGGGACAGGGGGCAACAGCCCCAGCATTTT. Protein product: CASSSRDRGQQPQHF.

V is TRBV6-4 and J is TRBJ1-5; TRBD1 might be the D (5 bases). Germline assignment: CDR1 MRHNA and CDR2 SNTAGT. The CDR3 has 17 residues. V was shortened by 6 bases and J by 0 bases, with 18 bases between the two germline ends. The chain's CDR3 is CASSPDRVLYSNQPQHF. The CDR3 DNA reads as TGTGCCAGCAGCCCCGACAGAGTTCTGTATAGCAATCAGCCCCAGCATTTT.

V usage is TRBV14 and J usage is TRBJ1-2; 7 bases are a match to TRBD1. V lost 1 base to trimming and J lost 0 bases; unmatched junction nucleotides: 17. The germline V gene encodes CDR1 SGHDN and CDR2 FVKESK. This CDR3 is built from 20 residues. The CDR3, as DNA: TGTGCCAGCAGCCAAGGTCGTTTCGGACAGGCAAGGGACACTAACTATGGCTACACCTTC. Translating gives CASSQGRFGQARDTNYGYTF.

The gene calls are TRBV2 and TRBJ2-5; TRBD2 aligns across 10 bases. With the DNA end fitting TRBJ2-7 better, the J assignment may be wrong. The length of the CDR3 is 15 residues. CDR1 is SNHLY, CDR2 FYNNEI, per germline. Here the CDR3 reads CASSPISGRVYEQYF. The CDR3 DNA is TGTGCCAGCAGTCCCATCAGCGGGAGGGTCTACGAGCAGTACTTC.

On this clone: One end of the junction does not line up with germline, which may come from a read error. Other DNA sequences in the same sample also yield this CDR3. The CDR3 sequence is CASSRPGQGYEQYF. CDR3 DNA sequence: TGTGCCAGCAGCAGACCGGGACAGGGCTACGAACAGTACTTC. The chain joins TRBV2 to TRBJ2-7, with 9 nucleotides matching TRBD1. Per germline, CDR1 SNHLY and CDR2 FYNNEI. CDR3 length: 14 amino acids.

This chain links TRBV5-1 with TRBJ2-1; 10 bases align to TRBD2. The J segment lost 9 bases and the V segment lost 0 bases, leaving 6 bases of the junction unmatched. Germline V CDR1 and CDR2: SGHRS, YFSETQ. This CDR3 is built from 15 residues. Written as DNA, the CDR3 is TGCGCCAGCAGCTTGGAAGCGGGGGGGCCCCGTGAGCAGTTCTTC. Protein: CASSLEAGGPREQFF.

This clone was detected only once. The CDR3, as DNA: TGTGCCAGCAGCCCTCTGGGGGAAGTAGAGCAGTTCTTC. Protein sequence: CASSPLGEVEQFF. The V and J genes are TRBV7-9 and TRBJ2-1; tentatively, D is TRBD1 or TRBD2 (5 bases each). The CDR3 consists of 13 residues. Trimming stripped 5 bases from V and 10 bases from J, with 15 bases between. From germline, CDR1 is SEHNR and CDR2 FQNEAQ (reference sequence).

This chain links TRBV2 with TRBJ1-3, with D perhaps matching TRBD1 (6 bases). CDR3 length: 14 amino acids. V gave up 2 bases and J gave up 4 bases, with 9 bases separating them. Looked up from germline, CDR1 is SNHLY and CDR2 is FYNNEI. CDR3 protein: CASSETGYGNTIYF. The CDR3 nucleotides read TGTGCCAGCAGTGAAACAGGGTACGGAAACACCATATATTTT.

The chain combines TRBV19 with TRBJ2-1, with 10 bases matching TRBD2. This CDR3 has 14 amino acids. CDR1 and CDR2 (germline): LNHDA, SQIVND (reference sequence). Unmatched junction bases numbered 6, after V lost 7 bases and J lost 6 bases. The DNA of the CDR3 is TGTGCCAGTACCGGGACTAGCGACTCCAATGAGCAGTTCTTC. As protein: CASTGTSDSNEQFF. The entire variable domain, with the rest obtained from reference TRBV19 and TRBJ2-1, is as follows: DGGITQSPKYLFRKEGQNVTLSCEQNLNHDAMYWYRQDPGQGLRLIYYSQIVNDFQKGDIAEGYSVSREKKESFPLTVTSAQKNPTAFYLCASTGTSDSNEQFFGPGTRLTVL.

The V call is TRBV27, the J call TRBJ1-1; D unresolved. V shed 4 bases and J shed 1 base, with 10 bases lying between them. The CDR3 extends over 14 amino acids. Germline CDR1 and CDR2: MNHEY and SMNVEV (reference sequence). The DNA of the CDR3 is TGTGCCAGCAGTTCTATACCTGGGAACACTGAAGCTTTCTTT. It is translated as CASSSIPGNTEAFF.

The genes are TRBV6-5 and TRBJ2-2; the match to TRBD1 covers 8 bases. The CDR3 covers 15 residues. The V and J ends lost 5 bases and 6 bases, in that order; junction bases with no gene match: 8. Germline V CDR1 and CDR2: MNHEY, SVGAGI. CDR3 in amino acids: CASSIRTGFSGELFF. CDR3 DNA: TGTGCCAGCAGTATCCGGACAGGGTTTTCCGGGGAGCTGTTTTTT.

V and J are TRBV21-1 and TRBJ2-7; the table's D gene call, TRBD2, was not cross checked with the DNA. TRBV21-1 is noted as a pseudogene. The CDR3 loop spans 15 amino acids. For the CDR3, the DNA is TGTGCCAGCAGGTGCCTACCTAGCGGTACCTACGAGCAGTACTTC. Translating gives CASRCLPSGTYEQYF.

V usage is TRBV9 and J usage is TRBJ1-2; 12 bases fit TRBD1. The CDR3 runs 17 residues. The ends lost 0 bases at V and 4 bases at J; junction bases unmatched: 7. CDR1 and CDR2 from the germline V gene are SGDLS and YYNGEE. CDR3 nucleotides: TGTGCCAGCAGCGTAGACGGGACAGGGGGCAAGAGCTATGGCTACACCTTC. Protein sequence: CASSVDGTGGKSYGYTF.

This chain links TRBV6-5 with TRBJ2-3; D is unclear. There are 13 residues in the CDR3. Trimming removed 3 bases from V and 4 bases from J, with 8 bases in between. Germline V gene lookup returns CDR1 MNHEY and CDR2 SVGAGI. The CDR3 sequence is CASSYRSADTQYF. The CDR3 DNA follows: TGTGCCAGCAGTTATCGGAGCGCAGATACGCAGTATTTT.